This T cell receptor (beta chain) appears in the sequencing data of a study of T cells of healthy individuals. Deletions cut 0 bases from V and 5 bases from J, with 10 bases between. The CDR3 sequence is 14 residues long. Germline lookup yields CDR1 ENHRY and CDR2 SYGVKD. From the 5' RACE reads, TCRdb called clonotypes with MiXCR, one entry per CDR3 protein. The sample holds tens of thousands of distinct CDR3 sequences; over 12% are singletons and the top ten take about 16%. This clonotype was seen a handful of times. The receptor comes from a human donor in good health. The V call is TRBV10-3, the J call TRBJ1-1, with D unresolved. Here the CDR3 reads CAISESEVRTEAFF. The CDR3 DNA reads TGTGCCATCAGTGAGTCGGAGGTTAGGACTGAAGCTTTCTTT.